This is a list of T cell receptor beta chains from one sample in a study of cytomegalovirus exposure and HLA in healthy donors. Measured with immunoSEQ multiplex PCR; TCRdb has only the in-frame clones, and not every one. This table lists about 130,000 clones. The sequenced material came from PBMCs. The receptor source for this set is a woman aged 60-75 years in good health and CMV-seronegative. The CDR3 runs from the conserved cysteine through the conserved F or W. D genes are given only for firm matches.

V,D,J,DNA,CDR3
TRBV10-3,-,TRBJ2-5,TGTGCCATCAGGGGGACACTGAAAGAGACCCAGTACTTC,CAIRGTLKETQYF
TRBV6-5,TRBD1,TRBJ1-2,TGTGCCAGCAGCCGACAGGGGGATAACTATGGCTACACCTTC,CASSRQGDNYGYTF
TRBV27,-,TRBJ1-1,TGTGCCAGCAGTTTATCGCGATCTGGTAACACTGAAGCTTTCTTT,CASSLSRSGNTEAFF
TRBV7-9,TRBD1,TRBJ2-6,TGTGCCAGCAGCTTAGCAACAGGGGCAGGCAGTAACGTCCTGACTTTC,CASSLATGAGSNVLTF
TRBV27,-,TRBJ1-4,TGTGCCAGCAGTGTAACGAGGCTACACGAAAAACTGTTTTTT,CASSVTRLHEKLFF
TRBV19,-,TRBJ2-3,TGTGCCAGTAGCCGGGTGACAGATACGCAGTATTTT,CASSRVTDTQYF
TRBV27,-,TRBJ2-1,TGTGCCAGCAGTTTATCTTATTTTGCGCTCTACAATGAGCAGTTCTTC,CASSLSYFALYNEQFF
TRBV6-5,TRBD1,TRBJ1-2,TGTGCCAGCAGTCCAACAGGGGCCTATGGCTACACCTTC,CASSPTGAYGYTF
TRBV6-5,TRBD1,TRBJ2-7,TGTGCCAGCAGTTCGCGACAGGGTGGTCTTGGCGGTGTGTTC,CASSSRQGGLGGVF
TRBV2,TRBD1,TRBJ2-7,TGTGCCAGCAGTGCCGCCAGGGGGCCAGGCGAGCAGTACTTC,CASSAARGPGEQYF
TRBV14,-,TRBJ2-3,TGTGCCAGCAGCCAAGAAAGCTTGAATACGCAGTATTTT,CASSQESLNTQYF
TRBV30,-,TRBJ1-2,TGTGCCTGGAGTCTAACAGATTCCTATGGCTACACCTTC,CAWSLTDSYGYTF
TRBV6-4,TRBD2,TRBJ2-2,TGTGCCAGCAGTGAAGGGACTAGCGACACCGGGGAGCTGTTTTTT,CASSEGTSDTGELFF
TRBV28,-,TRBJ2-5,TGTGCCAGCAGTTTAAGGCCGCCACTAGGCGTTTGGAAAGAGACCCAGTACTTC,CASSLRPPLGVWKETQYF
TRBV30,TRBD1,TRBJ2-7,TGTGTCTGGAGTCGGGACAGGCGAGCCTACGAGCAGTACTTC,CVWSRDRRAYEQYF
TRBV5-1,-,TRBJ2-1,TGCGCCAGCAGCTCATCTTACAGGGTCAATGAGCAGTTCTTC,CASSSSYRVNEQFF
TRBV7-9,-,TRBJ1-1,TGTGCCAGCACCACAGGGAGTTCTGAAGCTTTCTTT,CASTTGSSEAFF
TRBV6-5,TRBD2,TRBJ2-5,TGTGCCAGCAAGGGACTAGCGGGTTCCGTAGGGACCCAGTACTTC,CASKGLAGSVGTQYF
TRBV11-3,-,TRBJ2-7,TGTGCCAGCAGCTTGGCGGGGTCCTACGAGCAGTACTTC,CASSLAGSYEQYF
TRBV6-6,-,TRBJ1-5,TGTGCCAGCAGCAATCGGGGGATAGAACAGCCCCAGCATTTT,CASSNRGIEQPQHF
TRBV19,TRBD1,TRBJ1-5,TGTGCCAGTAGTATAATCGAAGGGGGCGCTTATCAGCCCCAGCATTTT,CASSIIEGGAYQPQHF
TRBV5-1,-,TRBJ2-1,TGCGCCAGCAGCCCGGTGGGCAATTTTGATGAGCAGTTCTTC,CASSPVGNFDEQFF
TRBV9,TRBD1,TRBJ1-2,TGTGCCAGCATGGGACAGTCTAACTATGGCTACACCTTC,CASMGQSNYGYTF
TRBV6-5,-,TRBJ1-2,TGTGCCAGCAGCCTTCTGGACAGCCACTATGGCTACACCTTC,CASSLLDSHYGYTF
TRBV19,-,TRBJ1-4,TGTGCCAGTAGTTCCTGGGAGACTAATGAAAAACTGTTTTTT,CASSSWETNEKLFF
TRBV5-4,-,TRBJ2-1,TGTGCCAGCAGCTCCTTCGGGTCCTCAAATGAGCAGTTCTTC,CASSSFGSSNEQFF
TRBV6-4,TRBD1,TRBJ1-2,TGTGCCAGCAGTGAAGAACCCCAGGGGGCCCCCTATGGCTACACCTTC,CASSEEPQGAPYGYTF
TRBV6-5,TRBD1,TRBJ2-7,TGTGCCAGCAGTCCCGGGACAGGGGCGGTCTACGAGCAGTACTTC,CASSPGTGAVYEQYF
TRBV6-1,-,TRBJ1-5,TGTGCCAGCAGTACAAGACAATATAGCAATCAGCCCCAGCATTTT,CASSTRQYSNQPQHF
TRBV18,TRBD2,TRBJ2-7,TGTGCCAGCTCACCGGGACTAGCGGGAGCCTACGAGCAGTACTTC,CASSPGLAGAYEQYF
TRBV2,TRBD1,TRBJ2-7,TGTGCCCGCAGTGAACAGGGGTGGAAAGGGGAGCAGTACTTC,CARSEQGWKGEQYF
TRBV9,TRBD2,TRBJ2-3,TGTGCCAGCAGCTCCGGGACTAGCGGGAGTGTGAGCACAGATACGCAGTATTTT,CASSSGTSGSVSTDTQYF
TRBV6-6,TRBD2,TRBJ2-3,TGTGCCAGCAGTCCCCTAGCGGGAGGAGGCAATACGCAGTATTTT,CASSPLAGGGNTQYF
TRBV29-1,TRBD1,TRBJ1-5,TGCAGCGTTGCGGGACAGGACGAACAGCCCCAGCATTTT,CSVAGQDEQPQHF
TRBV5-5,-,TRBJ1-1,TGTGCCAGCAGCTTTAACATCCGTCCAGGCGCCCCCCTCACTGAAGCTTTCTTT,CASSFNIRPGAPLTEAFF
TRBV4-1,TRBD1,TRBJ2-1,TGCGCCAGCAGCCAGCCGGGACAGGGCGTTTATGAGCAGTTCTTC,CASSQPGQGVYEQFF
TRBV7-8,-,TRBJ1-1,TGTGCCAGCAGCTTGGCGCAGGACACTGAAGCTTTCTTT,CASSLAQDTEAFF
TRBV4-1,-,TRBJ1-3,TGCGCCAGCAGCCAAGATTCCGCTGGAAACACCATATATTTT,CASSQDSAGNTIYF
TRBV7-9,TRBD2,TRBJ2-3,TGTGCCAGCAGCCCAGAGCGTGGGAGGGCAGACACAGATACGCAGTATTTT,CASSPERGRADTDTQYF
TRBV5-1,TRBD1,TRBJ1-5,TGCGCCAGCAGCTCCTCGGGACAGGCCAATCAGCCCCAGCATTTT,CASSSSGQANQPQHF
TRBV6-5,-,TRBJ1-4,TGTGCCAGCAGCTGGGGGGGTAATGAAAAACTGTTTTTT,CASSWGGNEKLFF